This TCR beta chain was observed in a study of T cells expressing NK-cell markers. Overall study: Sorted CD3+CD56+NKG2C+, CD3+CD56+NKG2C- and CD3+CD56-NKG2C+ T cells provided the TCR beta repertoires.

As to this clonotype: What it recognizes is unknown.

Overall study findings and caveats: Four donors likewise had their CD3+CD56-NKG2C+ fraction led by these clonotypes.

This CDR3 has 15 amino acids. TCRdb reprocessed the 5' RACE reads and keeps a single row for each CDR3 protein, giving no DNA. This sample's table has approximately 550,000 distinct CDR3 sequences. The chain links TRBV12-3 or TRBV12-4 to TRBJ2-2; there is no DNA to check the TCRdb D call of TRBD1. This sequence was found in a young man in good health. Sequencing was done on a sample of blood T cells: a sorted CD56 or NKG2C T cell subset, CD4+ or CD8+ T cells, or bulk PBMC T cells (not recorded which). This CDR3 reads CASSLRERDTGELFF.